This TCR beta chain was captured by sequencing in a study of chemoradiotherapy in HPV16-positive cancers. Background on the study: Candidate HPV-specific clones and shared TCR motifs came from two HPV16-positive patients.

Samples were taken several times over chemoradiotherapy. This CDR3 contains 15 residues. V lost 2 bases and J lost 7; bases outside the gene matches: 8. The germline V gene has CDR1 SGHTA and CDR2 FQGNSA. Regarding this clone: Its antigen remains unidentified.

Sequenced by immunoSEQ multiplex PCR; TCRdb stores in-frame clones only, minus some. The table records roughly 15,000 clones, more than 70% of them present only once. Study-level results: Functional assays defining HPV-specific T cells used only a couple of HPV16-positive patients. Candidate HPV-specific clones and E7-related TCR motifs grew in tumor during treatment.

The chain is built from TRBV7-2 and TRBJ2-7; 10 nucleotides align to TRBD1. This sample was taken from a patient who underwent chemoradiotherapy. This receptor was obtained from a human donor with HPV-associated anogenital cancer. The CDR3 DNA follows: TGTGCCAGCAGCTTAAAGACAGGGGGCTTGGGGGAGCAGTACTTC. Protein product: CASSLKTGGLGEQYF.